This T cell receptor (beta chain) was sequenced during a study of T cell responses to AZD1222 COVID-19 vaccine. Study-wide results and caveats: With dominance at 160-218 and 743-854, vaccine-associated CD4 TCRs spanned spike. Females outnumbered males among donors, who were mostly white British; clonal diversity was possibly underestimated. A reported finding is that nearly half of spike-specific TCRs target unmutated variant regions.

Sequencing used immunoSEQ multiplex PCR; TCRdb keeps in-frame clones, though not all of them. This table has about 180,000 clones, roughly nine tenths appearing once. To note about this clone: Its antigen is currently unknown.

The CDR3 covers 14 residues. V was trimmed by 6 bases and J by 0 bases, leaving 9 bases between them. CDR1 is MNHEY, CDR2 SMNVEV, per germline (reference sequence). Source: peripheral blood, taken on day 0 of AZD1222 vaccination. The V gene is TRBV27, the J gene TRBJ1-5, with D maybe TRBD1 (6 bases). The sequence came from an adult in good health. The chain's CDR3 is CASRQTGSNQPQHF. The CDR3 DNA reads TGTGCCAGCAGACAGACAGGTAGCAATCAGCCCCAGCATTTT.